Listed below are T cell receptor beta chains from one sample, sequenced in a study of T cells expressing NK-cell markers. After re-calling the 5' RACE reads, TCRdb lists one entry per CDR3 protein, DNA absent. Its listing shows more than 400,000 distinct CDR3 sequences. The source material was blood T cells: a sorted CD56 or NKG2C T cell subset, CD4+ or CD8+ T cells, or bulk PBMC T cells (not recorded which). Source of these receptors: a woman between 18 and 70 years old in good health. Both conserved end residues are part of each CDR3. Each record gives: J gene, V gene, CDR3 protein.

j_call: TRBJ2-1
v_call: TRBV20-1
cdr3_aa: CSVGTSGYNEQFF

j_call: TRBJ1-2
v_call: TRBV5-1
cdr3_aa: CASSLPYRDRRSNYGYTF

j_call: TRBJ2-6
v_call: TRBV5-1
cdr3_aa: CASSSGQGFSGANVLTF

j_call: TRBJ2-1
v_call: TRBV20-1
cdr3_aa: CSARLAGRSYNEQFF

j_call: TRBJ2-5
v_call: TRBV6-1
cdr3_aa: CASSETGRKTQYF

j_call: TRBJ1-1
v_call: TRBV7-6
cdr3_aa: CASSSGTGMNTEAFF

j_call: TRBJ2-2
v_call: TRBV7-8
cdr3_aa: CASSLRSVAEANTGELFF

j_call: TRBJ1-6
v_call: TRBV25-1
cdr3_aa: CASSLHTGGADNSPLHF

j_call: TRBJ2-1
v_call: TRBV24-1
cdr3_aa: CATSSRDSRWNEQFF

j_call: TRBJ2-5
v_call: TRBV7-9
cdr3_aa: CASSGTSGSLQETQYF

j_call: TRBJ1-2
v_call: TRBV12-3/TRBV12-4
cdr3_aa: CASSFIQGLIYGYTF

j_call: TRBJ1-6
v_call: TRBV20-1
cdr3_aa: CSASAGLPGSPLHF

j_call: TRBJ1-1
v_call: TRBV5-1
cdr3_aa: CASSLAQGHTEAFF

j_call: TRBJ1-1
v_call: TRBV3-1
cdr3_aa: CASTGMENTEAFF

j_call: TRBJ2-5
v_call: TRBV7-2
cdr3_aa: CASGSGLAGGRETQYF

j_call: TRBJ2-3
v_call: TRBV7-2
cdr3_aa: CASSISGSSGTQYF

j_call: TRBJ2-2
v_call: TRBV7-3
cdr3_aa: CASSSTYSPGELFF

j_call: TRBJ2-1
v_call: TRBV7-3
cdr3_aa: CASSSLGGAFYNEQFF

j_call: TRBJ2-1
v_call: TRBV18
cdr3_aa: CASSTQREGEQFF

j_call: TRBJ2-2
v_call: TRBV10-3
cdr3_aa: CAISESSRNTGELFF

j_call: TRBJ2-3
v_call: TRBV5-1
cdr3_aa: CASSPREGGTQYF

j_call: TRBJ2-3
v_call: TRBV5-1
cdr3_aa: CASNQREWGDTQYF

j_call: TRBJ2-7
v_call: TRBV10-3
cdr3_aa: CAISEGNEQYF

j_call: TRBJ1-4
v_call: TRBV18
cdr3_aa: CASSPQRVEKLFF

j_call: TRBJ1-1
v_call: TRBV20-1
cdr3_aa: CSAGQQDTEAFF

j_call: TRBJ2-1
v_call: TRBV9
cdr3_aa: CASSPTPLMGNYNEQFF

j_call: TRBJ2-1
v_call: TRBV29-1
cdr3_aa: CSPKGLAGSYNEQFF

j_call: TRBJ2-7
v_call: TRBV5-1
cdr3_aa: CASSLGTPYEQYF

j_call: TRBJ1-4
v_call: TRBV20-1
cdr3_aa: CSASPHGVKEKLFF

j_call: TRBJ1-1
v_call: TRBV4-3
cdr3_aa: CASSQVIAEMAFF

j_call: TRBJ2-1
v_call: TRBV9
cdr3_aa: CASSASGRGVNEQFF

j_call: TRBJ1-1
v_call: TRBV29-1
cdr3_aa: CSVLQGVAEAFF

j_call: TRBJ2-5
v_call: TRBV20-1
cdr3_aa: CSARDRQQETQYF

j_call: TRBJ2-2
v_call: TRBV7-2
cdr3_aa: CASNRQGSTGELFF

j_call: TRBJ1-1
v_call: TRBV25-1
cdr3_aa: CASRWALNTEAFF

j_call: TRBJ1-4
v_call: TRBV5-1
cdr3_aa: CASSLGQGNEKLFF

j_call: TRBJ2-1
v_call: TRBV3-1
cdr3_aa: CASSQNTGGRASNEQFF

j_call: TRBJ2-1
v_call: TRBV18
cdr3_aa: CASSPPGRGGYNEQFF

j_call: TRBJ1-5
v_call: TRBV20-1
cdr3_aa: CSAMTGGSNQPQHF

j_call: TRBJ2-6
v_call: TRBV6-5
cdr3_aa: CASSYSGSSGANVLTF